The 6 T cell receptor beta chains below all came from one sample that was sequenced in a study of post-analysis software for immune sequencing data. Sequencing libraries made from TCR beta cDNA carried unique molecular identifiers. Using its own MiXCR run on the PCR reads, TCRdb lists one record per CDR3 protein. The table shows around 400,000 distinct CDR3 sequences, with roughly 36% occurring only once. Study-wide findings and caveats: Patients showed TRBV5-6, TRBV5-1 and TRBV20-1 among five TRBV segments more frequent than in controls.

These TCRs' antigens remain unknown. The sample comprised blood. The receptors here all came from a girl aged 10-17 years with multiple sclerosis.

The gene calls are TRBV6-5 and TRBJ2-4; no firm D call. CDR1 MNHEY and CDR2 SVGAGI come from the germline V gene. CDR3 size: 14 residues. The V and J ends lost 5 bases and 0 bases respectively, with 8 bases between them. The CDR3, as DNA: TGTGCCAGCAGTCAAAGGGTAGCCAAAAACATTCAGTACTTC. It specifies CASSQRVAKNIQYF.

The chain combines TRBV20-1 with TRBJ2-5; a weak D match, TRBD2 (6 bases). The CDR3 is made up of 13 amino acids. Trimming stripped 4 bases from V and 1 base from J, with 10 bases between. In germline, CDR1 is DFQATT, CDR2 SNEGSKA (reference sequence). The CDR3, as DNA: TGCAGTGCTAAAGACGGGAGCCAAGAGACCCAGTACTTC. It encodes CSAKDGSQETQYF.

This clonotype has more than one count but fewer than ten. The rearrangement uses TRBV28 and TRBJ1-2, with D possibly matching TRBD1 (6 bases). Germline CDR1 reads MDHEN; CDR2 reads SYDVKM. The CDR3 consists of 14 residues. Between the trimmed V and J ends, which lost 6 bases and 7 bases, there was a span of 18 bases. The CDR3 sequence is CASRPPQGRRGYTF. The CDR3 DNA is TGTGCCAGCAGACCACCACAGGGTCGGCGTGGCTACACCTTC.

The chain couples TRBV15 to TRBJ1-5; no clear D gene. V lost 1 base, J lost 6 bases, and 13 bases lay in between. The CDR3 has 15 amino acids. CDR1 and CDR2 from the germline V gene are LNHNV and YYDKDF (reference sequence). The CDR3 protein is CATSRGGRMGQPQHF. DNA for the CDR3: TGTGCCACCAGCAGAGGAGGGAGAATGGGTCAGCCCCAGCATTTT.

This clonotype was counted a few times. In DNA, the CDR3 is TGCAGCGCTCAGGACGTGAACACTGAAGCTTTCTTT. This sequence encodes CSAQDVNTEAFF. This chain joins TRBV29-1 and TRBJ1-1, with unresolved D. This CDR3 contains 12 residues. V was clipped by 7 bases and J by 0 bases, with 9 bases between them. Germline loops: CDR1 SQVTM, CDR2 ANQGSEA. Variable domain in full (rest from reference TRBV29-1 and TRBJ1-1): SAVISQKPSRDICQRGTSLTIQCQVDSQVTMMFWYRQQPGQSLTLIATANQGSEATYESGFVIDKFPISRPNLTFSTLTVSNMSPEDSSIYLCSAQDVNTEAFFGQGTRLTVV.

This clonotype was seen more than once but under ten times. V gene TRBV20-1 combines with J gene TRBJ1-5, with 7 bases fitting TRBD1. The germline V gene has CDR1 DFQATT and CDR2 SNEGSKA (reference sequence). V lost 7 bases, J lost 3 bases, and 9 bases stayed unmatched. The CDR3 has 14 residues. The CDR3 loop reads CSVVETGTNQPQHF. CDR3 bases: TGCAGTGTAGTTGAGACAGGGACCAATCAGCCCCAGCATTTT.